This record covers a single T cell receptor (beta chain). Its recognized antigen is unknown. No base quality information exists; no much larger clone differs at one position. Library generation was performed with 5' RACE. The sequencing machine was an Illumina HiSeq 2500. A second PCR of about 6 to 11 cycles was run with a J-beta primer mix and a sample-barcoded 5' primer. A template-switch 5' adaptor carrying 12 random nucleotides introduced a unique molecular identifier onto each TCR beta cDNA molecule. Each sample yielded at least 3 million CDR3-containing paired-end reads. First-strand cDNA synthesis was performed from all RNA using the Mint cDNA synthesis kit, with priming by a TRBC-specific oligonucleotide. Following uracil-DNA glycosylase treatment, a first 18-cycle PCR with universal primers M1SS and BC2_uni_R was performed on all cDNA. In the paper's pipeline: For normalization, 1 million high-quality reads were randomly selected from each sample, with every read carrying a distinct molecular identifier. Reads with shared molecular identifiers were discarded instead of being binned into consensus sequences. MiTCR, run with a Q25 quality threshold and the strictest error-elimination algorithm, handled CDR3 identification, clonotype clustering and error correction. A nonparametric unseen species model using Euler transformation provided a lower-bound estimate of total TCR beta diversity. The public reads were reanalyzed by TCRdb: fastp trimming at Q25, MiXCR alignment, in-frame beta chains only. CDR3 protein sequences are deduplicated, and each keeps its most common genes and DNA. TCRdb, rather than the study authors, made the V and J calls. The sample yields over 600,000 distinct CDR3 sequences; roughly 20% were counted once. The biggest ten clones account for 3.5% to 4% of the sample.

Systemically healthy Caucasian individuals from Russia, some 38 in total and aged about 6 to 100 years, were included as donors. Around 10 milliliters of peripheral blood were collected from each donor into EDTA-treated Vacutainer tubes. PBMCs were isolated by Ficoll-Paque density-gradient centrifugation, with at least 6 million obtained per sample. Trizol reagent was used to extract total RNA from the PBMCs, yielding at least 5.5 micrograms per sample. For every donor, an aliquot of PBMCs went through flow cytometry to measure the percentages of naive CD45RAhigh/CD27high T cells. The sample originates from a study of blood T cells in healthy people across ages (dated by TCRdb to between 2015 and 2016). For the wider study: In model experiments, roughly one uniquely barcoded TCR beta cDNA molecule per two T cells was captured by template switching. Two additional independent replicas of 1 million unique cDNA reads from the same blood draw were analyzed for two donors (one aged 18 to 29 and one aged 80 or older). To avoid experimental bias, donors of different ages were spread randomly across the sequencing lanes. Donors were grouped into four age groups: young (average 16 years), middle-aged (about 40), aged (around 62) and long-lived (around 80). To track age-related changes in TCR beta repertoire diversity, the study relied on deep sequencing normalized with unique cDNA molecular identifiers.

Findings and caveats that apply to the study as a whole: Bulk unsorted PBMC profiling prevented conclusive comparison of naive and antigen-experienced compartments. Observed TCR beta diversity per million T cells fell roughly linearly with age, and a significant reduction was already apparent by age approximately 41. Compared with the aged group, more naive CD4+ T cells, fewer expanded clones and increased TCR diversity were shown by the long-lived group, suggesting age selection. There was a strong correlation between observed TCR beta diversity and the percentage of naive T cells measured by flow cytometry. Donor CMV infection status was unknown, potentially confounding age-related changes in expanded clonotypes. Estimates of total diversity from one million sequenced T cells were regarded as lower bounds and underestimates.

The material sequenced was blood. The receptor's source is a man between 70 and 80 years old in good health.

This receptor carries the CDR3 CSACGLAGVGSTDTQYF. The DNA sequence is TGCAGTGCTTGTGGACTAGCGGGAGTTGGGAGCACAGATACGCAGTATTTT. The V and J genes are TRBV20-1 and TRBJ2-3, with TRBD2 identical over 13 junction bases. V ends up 5 bases short and J 0 bases short, with an unmatched junction base count of 8. The CDR3 runs 17 amino acids, cysteine and phenylalanine included. Just the 51-base CDR3 DNA is kept, in frame starting at base 1. As encoded in the germline V gene (reference sequence), CDR1 is DFQATT while CDR2 is SNEGSKA.